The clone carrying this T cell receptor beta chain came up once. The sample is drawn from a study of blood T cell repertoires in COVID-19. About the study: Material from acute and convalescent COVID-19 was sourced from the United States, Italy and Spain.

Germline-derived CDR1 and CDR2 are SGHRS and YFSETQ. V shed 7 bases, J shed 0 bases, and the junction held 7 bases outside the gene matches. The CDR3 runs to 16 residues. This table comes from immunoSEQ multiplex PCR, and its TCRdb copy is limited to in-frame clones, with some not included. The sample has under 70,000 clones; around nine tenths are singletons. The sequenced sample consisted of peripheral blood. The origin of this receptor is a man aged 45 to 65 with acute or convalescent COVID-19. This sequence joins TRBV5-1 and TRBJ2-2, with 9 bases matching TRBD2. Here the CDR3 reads CASARLAAANTGELFF. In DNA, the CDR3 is TGCGCCAGCGCCCGACTAGCGGCCGCGAACACCGGGGAGCTGTTTTTT.